This passage covers 25 T cell receptor beta chains from one sample sequenced in a study of response to subunit inactivated influenza vaccine. TCRdb recomputed calls from the RT-PCR reads with MiXCR, one row per CDR3 protein. The table records around 710,000 distinct CDR3 sequences, around 13% of them present only once. This specimen consisted of PBMCs from blood, obtained around two weeks before vaccination. All receptors derive from a man aged 45-65 years who received an inactivated influenza vaccine.

The rearrangement uses TRBV7-9 and TRBJ2-7, with unresolved D. CDR3 size: 14 residues. The germline V gene has CDR1 SEHNR and CDR2 FQNEAQ (reference sequence). V was clipped by 1 base and J by 0 bases, with 7 bases between them. The CDR3 loop is CASSLDFYSYEQYF. The CDR3 DNA reads as TGTGCCAGCAGCTTAGACTTCTACTCCTACGAGCAGTACTTC.

This clonotype came up a few times. The chain couples TRBV5-1 to TRBJ2-6; D call uncertain. Per germline, CDR1 SGHRS and CDR2 YFSETQ. There are 17 residues in the CDR3. Trimming took 5 bases from V and 0 from J, leaving 15 bases between them. CDR3 DNA sequence: TGCGCCAGCAGTTTCCTTAGCTTGAGCTCTGGGGCCAACGTCCTGACTTTC. Its translation is CASSFLSLSSGANVLTF.

The rearrangement links TRBV2 to TRBJ2-3; no clear D. Trimming removed 3 bases from V and 4 bases from J, with 8 bases in between. This CDR3 has 13 amino acids. From germline, CDR1 is SNHLY and CDR2 FYNNEI. The CDR3 DNA sequence: TGTGCCAGCAGTGATCCACTACCAGATACGCAGTATTTT. Encoded protein: CASSDPLPDTQYF.

The chain couples TRBV5-1 to TRBJ2-3; D possibly corresponds to TRBD2 (7 bases). V was trimmed by 4 bases and J by 0 bases, leaving 15 bases between them. This CDR3 is built from 16 residues. The germline V gene encodes CDR1 SGHRS and CDR2 YFSETQ. Written as DNA, the CDR3 is TGCGCCAGCAGCGGGGGGGCTAGCGGAAGCACAGATACGCAGTATTTT. Translation: CASSGGASGSTDTQYF.

This clonotype has just a few counts. The chain has TRBV6-2 or TRBV6-3 and TRBJ2-5, with D unclear. Looked up from germline, CDR1 is MNHEY and CDR2 is SVGEGT. The CDR3 is 15 amino acids. Trimming cost V 6 bases and J 1 base, with 15 bases left between them. DNA of the CDR3: TGTGCCAGCAGCCGCCGATCAGAGTTCCAAGAGACCCAGTACTTC. It translates to CASSRRSEFQETQYF.

In its sample, this clonotype was seen once. The chain couples TRBV4-3 to TRBJ2-1; D is unresolved. This CDR3 has 16 amino acids. Germline loops: CDR1 LGHNA, CDR2 YSLEER. Trimming cost V 4 bases and J 3 bases, with 16 bases left between them. CDR3 residues: CASSPFEAVNYNEQFF. The CDR3 DNA is TGCGCCAGCAGCCCTTTCGAGGCGGTTAACTACAATGAGCAGTTCTTC.

This clonotype has a handful of counts. The chain combines TRBV29-1 with TRBJ1-6; 9 bases align to TRBD1. J gave up 7 bases and V 4 bases, and 5 bases lay outside the gene matches. Germline assignment: CDR1 SQVTM and CDR2 ANQGSEA. This CDR3 spans 14 amino acids. The CDR3 loop is CSVVETGGNSPLHF. Written as DNA, the CDR3 is TGCAGCGTTGTAGAGACAGGGGGAAATTCACCCCTCCACTTT.

This clonotype was observed a handful of times. The rearrangement links TRBV5-1 to TRBJ2-2; D call uncertain. Trimming shortened V by 1 base and J by 2 bases, and 9 bases separated the two germline ends. Germline-derived CDR1 and CDR2 are SGHRS and YFSETQ. The CDR3 consists of 15 residues. The CDR3 reads CASSLRVLNTGELFF. Here the CDR3 DNA reads TGCGCCAGCAGCTTGAGGGTTCTTAACACCGGGGAGCTGTTTTTT.

The CDR3 spells CSARVGGGLDTQYF. As DNA, the CDR3 is TGCAGTGCTAGAGTCGGGGGGGGCCTAGATACGCAGTATTTT. The chain couples TRBV20-1 to TRBJ2-3; 8 nucleotides align to TRBD2. CDR1 and CDR2 (germline): DFQATT, SNEGSKA (reference sequence). The CDR3 contains 14 residues. V lost 1 base and J lost 5; bases outside the gene matches: 5.

The genes are TRBV12-3 or TRBV12-4 and TRBJ2-3, with TRBD1 matching over 12 bases. The CDR3 is made up of 15 amino acids. V lost 6 bases to trimming and J lost 5 bases; unmatched junction nucleotides: 6. The CDR3 is CASRDGTGGIDTQYF. The CDR3 DNA reads as TGTGCCAGCAGGGACGGGACAGGGGGCATAGATACGCAGTATTTT.

This clonotype has just a few counts. The chain carries TRBV28 and TRBJ2-5; 9 positions match TRBD1. The CDR3 runs to 18 residues. Germline values: CDR1 MDHEN, CDR2 SYDVKM. V trimming: 0 bases; J trimming: 0 bases; junction bases outside the gene matches: 8. The CDR3 region is CASSLWAGTGTNQETQYF. The CDR3 DNA reads TGTGCCAGCAGTTTATGGGCCGGGACAGGGACGAACCAAGAGACCCAGTACTTC.

This chain uses TRBV7-9 with TRBJ2-1; D is perhaps TRBD2 (5 bases). V was pared by 4 bases and J by 3 bases, with 10 bases between. CDR3 size: 14 residues. The germline V gene has CDR1 SEHNR and CDR2 FQNEAQ (reference sequence). CDR3 in DNA: TGTGCCAGCAGCTCGGACTTTAGCTACAATGAGCAGTTCTTC. It codes for CASSSDFSYNEQFF.

This clonotype was detected only a few times. This chain uses TRBV20-1 with TRBJ2-5; D unclear. The CDR3 contains 13 residues. Per germline, CDR1 DFQATT and CDR2 SNEGSKA (reference sequence). With 3 bases removed from V and 1 base from J, the gap between germline ends came to 9 bases. CDR3 sequence: CSARGWSQETQYF. The CDR3 nucleotides read TGCAGTGCTAGGGGCTGGTCCCAAGAGACCCAGTACTTC.

This clonotype was detected a few times. J is TRBJ2-2 and V is TRBV14; a weak D match, TRBD2 (6 bases). The V end was cut by 0 bases, the J end by 2 bases, with 16 bases between. The CDR3 is 18 residues long. Germline V lookup: CDR1 SGHDN, CDR2 FVKESK. The CDR3 bases are TGTGCCAGCAGCCAAGAGGCCATCGGGGACTTAAACACCGGGGAGCTGTTTTTT. This sequence encodes CASSQEAIGDLNTGELFF.

This clonotype was detected ten times or more. V usage is TRBV20-1 and J usage is TRBJ2-7, with TRBD2 as a possible D gene (6 bases). From germline, CDR1 is DFQATT and CDR2 SNEGSKA (reference sequence). Trimming cost V 0 bases and J 6 bases, with 18 bases left between them. This CDR3 is built from 15 residues. Written as DNA, the CDR3 is TGCAGTGCTAGAGAATGGTTATCGGGGGTTGGCGAGCAGTACTTC. This sequence encodes CSAREWLSGVGEQYF.

CDR3 sequence reads: CASNWDRSYNEQFF. The CDR3 nucleotides are TGTGCCAGCAACTGGGACAGGAGCTACAATGAGCAGTTCTTC. The chain carries TRBV5-5 and TRBJ2-1, with 8 nucleotides matching TRBD1. CDR3 length: 14 amino acids. Germline lookup yields CDR1 SGHKS and CDR2 YYEKEE (reference sequence). With V trimmed by 6 bases and J by 3 bases, 5 bases remained unmatched.

Concerning this clonotype: A clone one base away is much larger, so this may be a read error. The rearrangement joins TRBV5-6 to TRBJ2-1; no clear D gene. The end of the DNA is better explained by TRBJ2-7, so the J call may be wrong. Germline loops: CDR1 SGHDT, CDR2 YYEEEE. The CDR3 loop spans 11 amino acids. CDR3 DNA sequence: TGTGCCAGCAGCTTGGAGCGAGTGCAGTACTTC. It translates to CASSLERVQYF.

The chain has TRBV9 and TRBJ2-3; D gene ambiguous. The V end lost 0 bases, the J end lost 0 bases, and 11 bases lay between the germline ends. The CDR3 extends over 16 amino acids. The germline V gene encodes CDR1 SGDLS and CDR2 YYNGEE. The CDR3 DNA follows: TGTGCCAGCAGCGTAGAGAGTGCTTCTAGCACAGATACGCAGTATTTT. Translating gives CASSVESASSTDTQYF.

This chain's CDR3 is CASNRRSGWGDTQYF. The DNA for the CDR3 is TGTGCCAGCAACCGGAGGAGTGGGTGGGGAGATACGCAGTATTTT. V usage is TRBV6-2 or TRBV6-3 and J usage is TRBJ2-3; a weak D match, TRBD2 (5 bases). Germline values: CDR1 MNHEY, CDR2 SVGEGT. Deletions cut 7 bases from V and 5 bases from J, with 19 bases between. This CDR3 comprises 15 residues.

This chain links TRBV4-3 with TRBJ2-3, with D perhaps matching TRBD2 (6 bases). This CDR3 has 17 amino acids. CDR1 is LGHNA, CDR2 YSLEER, per germline. V lost 3 bases to trimming and J lost 6 bases, with 22 bases between them. The CDR3 loop reads CASSQRRDFVSPDTQYF. The DNA of the CDR3 is TGCGCCAGCAGCCAGCGCCGGGACTTCGTTTCGCCGGATACGCAGTATTTT.

V gene TRBV10-3 combines with J gene TRBJ2-7; TRBD1 matches 8 bases. Germline CDR1 is ENHRY and CDR2 is SYGVKD. The CDR3 has 14 residues. J was trimmed by 7 bases and V by 6 bases; bases with no gene match: 11. This CDR3 is CAIRESGGALEQYF. The CDR3 nucleotides are TGTGCCATCAGGGAATCAGGGGGCGCGTTAGAGCAGTACTTC.

This clonotype was recorded a few times. The rearrangement joins TRBV19 to TRBJ2-2; D remains unclear. The CDR3 consists of 14 residues. With 6 bases removed from V and 7 bases from J, the gap between germline ends came to 15 bases. From germline, CDR1 is LNHDA and CDR2 SQIVND (reference sequence). This chain's CDR3 is CASSNTEAIGELFF. The CDR3 nucleotides are TGTGCCAGTAGCAATACAGAAGCTATCGGGGAGCTGTTTTTT.

The V gene is TRBV29-1, the J gene TRBJ2-5; D is unresolved. The CDR3 sequence is 10 residues long. The V gene's germline CDR1 is SQVTM and CDR2 ANQGSEA. V was shortened by 6 bases and J by 7 bases, with 9 bases between the two germline ends. CDR3 protein: CSVTDATQYF. As DNA, the CDR3 is TGCAGCGTCACAGACGCGACCCAGTACTTC.

This clonotype appeared many times. The V and J genes are TRBV12-3 or TRBV12-4 and TRBJ2-1; TRBD1 matches 8 bases. The ends lost 5 bases at V and 1 base at J; junction bases unmatched: 4. The CDR3 length is 15 residues. CDR3 nucleotides: TGTGCCAGCAGTCCAAGACAGGGGTCCTACAATGAGCAGTTCTTC. Amino acids: CASSPRQGSYNEQFF.

This clonotype has ten or more counts. The J gene is TRBJ1-2, the V gene TRBV28; maybe TRBD1 (5 bases). This CDR3 has 12 amino acids. V gave up 6 bases and J gave up 7 bases, with 12 bases separating them. Per germline, CDR1 MDHEN and CDR2 SYDVKM. CDR3 sequence (DNA): TGTGCCAGCAGCAAATTGGGGGGTGGCTACACCTTC. Encoded protein: CASSKLGGGYTF.